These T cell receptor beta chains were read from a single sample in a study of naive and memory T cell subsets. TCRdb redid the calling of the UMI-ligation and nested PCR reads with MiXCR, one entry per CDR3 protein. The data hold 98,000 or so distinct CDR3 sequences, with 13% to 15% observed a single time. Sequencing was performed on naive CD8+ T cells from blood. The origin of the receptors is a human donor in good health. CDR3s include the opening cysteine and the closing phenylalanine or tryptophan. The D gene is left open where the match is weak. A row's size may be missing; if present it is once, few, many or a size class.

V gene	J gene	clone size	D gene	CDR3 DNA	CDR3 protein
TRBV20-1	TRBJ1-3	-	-	TGCAGTGCTAGAACGTCGGCAGGCAGCTCTGGAAACACCATATATTTT	CSARTSAGSSGNTIYF
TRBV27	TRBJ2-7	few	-	TGTGCCGCAGACAGCCCTGACGGCGAGCAGTACTTC	CAADSPDGEQYF
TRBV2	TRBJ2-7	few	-	TGTGCCAGCAGTGAAATGGCCACCCTGACCTCTGAAGAGCAGTACTTC	CASSEMATLTSEEQYF
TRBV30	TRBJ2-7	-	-	TGTGCCTGGACCCTAGGAGAGGGCGCGGGGGAGCAGTACTTC	CAWTLGEGAGEQYF
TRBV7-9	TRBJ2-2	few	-	TGTGCCAGCAGCCCGCGGGGGAACACCGGGGAGCTGTTTTTT	CASSPRGNTGELFF
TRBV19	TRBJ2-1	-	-	TGTGCCAGTAGCCCTGGAGGGACACGCCGCAATGAGCAGTTCTTC	CASSPGGTRRNEQFF
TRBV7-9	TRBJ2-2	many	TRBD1	TGTGCCAGCAGCTTGACAGGGGGCGTGATGAAGGCCGGGGAGCTGTTTTTT	CASSLTGGVMKAGELFF
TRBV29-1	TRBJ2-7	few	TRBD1	TGCAGCGTTCATGGGACAGCTTCCTACGAGCAGTACTTC	CSVHGTASYEQYF
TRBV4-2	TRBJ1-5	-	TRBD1	TGTGCCAGCAGCCTTGAGACAGGGGGAAATCAGCCCCAGCATTTT	CASSLETGGNQPQHF
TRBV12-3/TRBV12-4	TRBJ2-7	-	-	TGTGCCAGCAGTCTCGACGGGCTGACCTCCTACGAGCAGTACTTC	CASSLDGLTSYEQYF